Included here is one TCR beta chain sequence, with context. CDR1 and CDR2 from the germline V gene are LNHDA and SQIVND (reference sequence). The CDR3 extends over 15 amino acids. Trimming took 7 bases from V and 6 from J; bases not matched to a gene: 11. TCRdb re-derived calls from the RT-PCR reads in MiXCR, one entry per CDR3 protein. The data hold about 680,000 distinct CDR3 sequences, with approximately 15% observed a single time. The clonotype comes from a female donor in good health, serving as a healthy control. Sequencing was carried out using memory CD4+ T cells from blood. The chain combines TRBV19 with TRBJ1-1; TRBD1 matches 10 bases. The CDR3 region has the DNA TGTGCCAGTACCGGGACAGGGGTCTGGAGGGCTGAAGCTTTCTTT. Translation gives CASTGTGVWRAEAFF.